The 11 T cell receptor beta chains below were found in one sample sequenced in a study of shared clonotypes between healthy human individuals. TCRdb keeps only in-frame clones here, not all; method: immunoSEQ multiplex PCR. The sample lists some 320,000 clones, around 86% occurring once. What was sequenced was memory CD8+ T cells sorted from blood. Subset given: CD45RO+ cells pooled with CCR7-negative TemRA cells. The receptor set was obtained from a man aged 18-30 years in good health.

A remark on this clone: Compared with germline, one end of the junction differs, possibly owing to a read error. The rearrangement uses TRBV5-6 and TRBJ1-2; perhaps TRBD1 as D (6 bases). This CDR3 has 15 amino acids. Germline lookup yields CDR1 SGHDT and CDR2 YYEEEE. CDR3: CASSFGIGGNDGYTF. CDR3 nucleotides: TGTGCCAGCAGCTTTGGAATAGGGGGTAACGATGGCTACACCTTC.

The rearrangement joins TRBV2 to TRBJ2-5; D possibly matches TRBD1 or TRBD2 (5 bases each). The V end was cut by 7 bases, the J end by 4 bases, with 19 bases between. Germline V gene lookup returns CDR1 SNHLY and CDR2 FYNNEI. The CDR3 runs to 15 residues. CDR3 sequence: CASTRGPGRRETQYF. In DNA, the CDR3 is TGTGCCAGCACCCGGGGCCCAGGACGTCGAGAGACCCAGTACTTC. The variable domain in full, with the rest retrieved from reference TRBV2 and TRBJ2-5, is EPEVTQTPSHQVTQMGQEVILRCVPISNHLYFYWYRQILGQKVEFLVSFYNNEISEKSEIFDDQFSVERPDGSNFTLKIRSTKLEDSAMYFCASTRGPGRRETQYFGPGTRLLVL.

This clone has just one count. This sample also contains other DNA sequences that code for the same CDR3. The chain employs TRBV28 and TRBJ2-7, with 10 bases matching TRBD2. Losses at the gene ends were 6 bases for V and 1 base for J; bases not matched to a gene: 3. CDR3 length: 14 amino acids. Germline assignment: CDR1 MDHEN and CDR2 SYDVKM. The CDR3 DNA sequence: TGTGCCAGCAGCTCTAGCGGGAGTTCCTACGAGCAGTACTTC. Its protein product is CASSSSGSSYEQYF.

The CDR3 spells CAWSSYNSPLHF. CDR3 nucleotides: TGTGCCTGGAGCTCCTATAATTCACCCCTCCACTTT. The V and J genes are TRBV30 and TRBJ1-6; D ambiguous. CDR3 length: 12 amino acids. V dropped 3 bases and J dropped 0 bases, with 0 bases sitting between them. Germline assignment: CDR1 GTSNPN and CDR2 SVGIG (reference sequence).

The chain recombines TRBV9 with TRBJ1-6, with TRBD1 matching 8 bases. The ends lost 2 bases at V and 9 bases at J; junction bases unmatched: 4. The CDR3 is 14 amino acids. Germline lookup yields CDR1 SGDLS and CDR2 YYNGEE. CDR3 nucleotide sequence: TGTGCCAGCAGCGTTAACACAGGGGGTTCACCCCTCCACTTT. The encoded protein is CASSVNTGGSPLHF.

The chain uses TRBV7-9 and TRBJ1-4; possible D gene TRBD1, 6 bases. V was clipped by 5 bases and J by 6 bases, with 16 bases between them. Germline values: CDR1 SEHNR, CDR2 FQNEAQ (reference sequence). The CDR3 covers 15 residues. The CDR3 bases are TGTGCCAGCAGCGGTTGGGGGCAGGGCGATGAAAAACTGTTTTTT. The encoded protein is CASSGWGQGDEKLFF.

V is TRBV15 and J is TRBJ1-2; no definite D call. The CDR3 extends over 13 amino acids. In germline, CDR1 is LNHNV, CDR2 YYDKDF (reference sequence). Trimming took 6 bases from V and 4 from J, leaving 12 bases between them. CDR3 sequence: CATSNGRPYGYTF. CDR3 nucleotides: TGTGCCACCAGTAATGGACGGCCCTATGGCTACACCTTC.

The rearrangement uses TRBV10-1 and TRBJ2-7; D is perhaps TRBD2 (6 bases). The CDR3 extends over 12 amino acids. CDR1 WNHNN and CDR2 SYGVQD come from the germline V gene (reference sequence). Trimming removed 5 bases at V and 4 bases at J, with 9 bases between. CDR3 DNA sequence: TGCGCCAGCAGTAACAGCGGGTACGAGCAGTACTTC. Protein: CASSNSGYEQYF.

This chain uses TRBV5-4 with TRBJ2-3, with 8 nucleotides matching TRBD2. Germline loops: CDR1 SGHNT, CDR2 YYREEE (reference sequence). The CDR3 loop spans 16 amino acids. J lost 5 bases, V lost 4 bases, and 12 bases had no gene match. CDR3 in amino acids: CASSREGFEFIDTQYF. The CDR3 nucleotides are TGTGCCAGCAGCCGGGAGGGTTTTGAATTTATAGATACGCAGTATTTT. Full variable domain (remainder filled in from reference TRBV5-4 and TRBJ2-3): ETGVTQSPTHLIKTRGQQVTLRCSSQSGHNTVSWYQQALGQGPQFIFQYYREEENGRGNFPPRFSGLQFPNYSSELNVNALELDDSALYLCASSREGFEFIDTQYFGPGTRLTVL.

The sample holds one count of this clone. V is TRBV28 and J is TRBJ2-5; D tentatively reads TRBD1 or TRBD2 (7 bases each). In germline, CDR1 is MDHEN, CDR2 SYDVKM. Between the trimmed V and J ends, which lost 2 bases and 4 bases, there was a span of 17 bases. The CDR3 extends over 16 amino acids. The CDR3 protein is CASSLEPGGVAETQYF. DNA for the CDR3: TGTGCCAGCAGTTTAGAACCAGGGGGGGTTGCAGAGACCCAGTACTTC. Supplemented by reference TRBV28 and TRBJ2-5, the full variable domain reads DVKVTQSSRYLVKRTGEKVFLECVQDMDHENMFWYRQDPGLGLRLIYFSYDVKMKEKGDIPEGYSVSREKKERFSLILESASTNQTSMYLCASSLEPGGVAETQYFGPGTRLLVL.

The CDR3 loop reads CASSIGDISEQYF. In DNA form, the CDR3 reads TGTGCCAGTAGTATAGGTGACATATCCGAGCAGTACTTC. The chain carries TRBV19 and TRBJ2-7, with D uncertain. CDR3 size: 13 residues. Germline-derived CDR1 and CDR2 are LNHDA and SQIVND (reference sequence). V was cut by 1 base and J by 6 bases, with 10 bases left in between.